The 17 T cell receptor beta chains below all came from one sample that was sequenced in a study of control samples from healthy donors and cancer patients. Libraries were prepared by immunoSEQ multiplex PCR; TCRdb keeps only in-frame clonotypes and omits some of them. Among tens of thousands of clones listed, about 85% were seen once. Sequenced material: blood. These receptors were taken from a man younger than 45 in good health.

V is TRBV2 and J is TRBJ1-1; 7 bases match TRBD1. Per the germline V gene, CDR1 is SNHLY and CDR2 is FYNNEI. Trimming took 9 bases from V and 4 from J; bases not matched to a gene: 5. The CDR3 runs 12 residues. The CDR3 DNA is TGTGCCAGTACAGGGGATATCACTGAAGCTTTCTTT. Amino acid sequence: CASTGDITEAFF. Variable domain in full (rest from reference TRBV2 and TRBJ1-1): EPEVTQTPSHQVTQMGQEVILRCVPISNHLYFYWYRQILGQKVEFLVSFYNNEISEKSEIFDDQFSVERPDGSNFTLKIRSTKLEDSAMYFCASTGDITEAFFGQGTRLTVV.

The V and J genes are TRBV27 and TRBJ1-6, with TRBD1 matching over 8 bases. CDR1 is MNHEY, CDR2 SMNVEV, per germline (reference sequence). The V gene end was trimmed by 6 bases and the J gene end by 8 bases; junction bases not matched to a gene: 9. This CDR3 is 15 amino acids long. CDR3 sequence reads: CASSLLGTGYSPLHF. CDR3 nucleotide sequence: TGTGCCAGCAGCCTGCTGGGGACAGGTTATTCACCCCTCCACTTT.

The J gene is TRBJ1-6, the V gene TRBV30; D is ambiguous. CDR1 GTSNPN and CDR2 SVGIG come from the germline V gene (reference sequence). Trimming cost V 2 bases and J 7 bases, with 3 bases left between them. This CDR3 contains 11 residues. This CDR3 reads CAWSLNSPLHF. The CDR3, as DNA: TGTGCCTGGAGTCTAAATTCACCCCTCCACTTT.

The CDR3 region has the DNA TGTGCCAGCAGCTTCTCACCAGTCGGCGCGAACACCGGGGAGCTGTTTTTT. This gives the protein CASSFSPVGANTGELFF. The rearrangement uses TRBV7-3 and TRBJ2-2, with no clear D. The CDR3 totals 17 residues. V lost 3 bases and J 0 bases, leaving 14 bases between the germline ends. Germline V gene sequence: CDR1 SGHTA, CDR2 FQGTGA.

V is TRBV9 and J is TRBJ2-5; 8 bases fit TRBD1. This CDR3 spans 14 amino acids. Germline V gene sequence: CDR1 SGDLS, CDR2 YYNGEE. Trimming took 4 bases from V and 4 from J; bases not matched to a gene: 6. CDR3 protein: CASSSGRGRETQYF. CDR3 nucleotides: TGTGCCAGCAGCTCGGGCAGGGGGCGAGAGACCCAGTACTTC.

Here the CDR3 reads CASSLPDRLRDTGELFF. The CDR3 bases are TGTGCCAGCAGTCTCCCGGACAGGTTACGGGACACCGGGGAGCTGTTTTTT. The chain recombines TRBV6-6 with TRBJ2-2; 7 nucleotides match TRBD1. The CDR3 loop spans 17 amino acids. V shed 5 bases, J shed 3 bases, and the junction held 12 bases outside the gene matches. The germline V gene encodes CDR1 MNHNY and CDR2 SVGAGI (reference sequence).

V gene TRBV10-3 combines with J gene TRBJ1-2; 10 nucleotides align to TRBD1. The V gene's germline CDR1 is ENHRY and CDR2 SYGVKD. The CDR3 covers 14 residues. V was clipped by 6 bases and J by 2 bases; unmatched bases: 3. The CDR3 nucleotides are TGTGCCATCAGCGACAGGGGGCAGAACTATGGCTACACCTTC. This encodes CAISDRGQNYGYTF.

The chain carries TRBV5-1 and TRBJ1-2; no clear D. The V gene lost 0 bases and the J gene lost 8 bases, with 8 bases spanning the gap. Germline CDR1 and CDR2: SGHRS and YFSETQ. The CDR3 covers 12 residues. The DNA of the CDR3 is TGCGCCAGCAGCTTGGGGGAACGAGGCTACACCTTC. Amino acids: CASSLGERGYTF.

The chain joins TRBV5-4 to TRBJ2-7; 14 positions match TRBD2. This CDR3 spans 16 amino acids. V shed 3 bases and J 1 base; nucleotides not matched to a gene: 3. CDR1 and CDR2 (germline): SGHNT, YYREEE (reference sequence). CDR3 nucleotide sequence: TGTGCCAGCAGCTCCGGACTAGCGGGGGGATCCTACGAGCAGTACTTC. Protein product: CASSSGLAGGSYEQYF.

This clone was observed a handful of times. The chain joins TRBV5-1 to TRBJ2-4, with 7 positions matching TRBD1. The CDR3 sequence is 14 residues long. V lost 4 bases and J lost 6; bases outside the gene matches: 7. CDR1 and CDR2 from the germline V gene are SGHRS and YFSETQ. The CDR3 loop reads CASSIQGMGNIQYF. For the CDR3, the DNA is TGCGCCAGCAGCATACAGGGGATGGGAAACATTCAGTACTTC. Together with reference TRBV5-1 and TRBJ2-4, the CDR3 gives the full variable domain: KAGVTQTPRYLIKTRGQQVTLSCSPISGHRSVSWYQQTPGQGLQFLFEYFSETQRNKGNFPGRFSGRQFSNSRSEMNVSTLELGDSALYLCASSIQGMGNIQYFGAGTRLSVL.

The count of this clone is one. The V gene is TRBV5-1, the J gene TRBJ1-5; the D is unclear. Looked up from germline, CDR1 is SGHRS and CDR2 is YFSETQ. The CDR3 contains 15 residues. V lost 0 bases and J 2 bases, leaving 9 bases between the germline ends. CDR3 coding DNA: TGCGCCAGCAGCTTGGTCGGAGGGCGCAATCAGCCCCAGCATTTT. Its translation is CASSLVGGRNQPQHF.

The rearrangement joins TRBV5-1 to TRBJ1-2, with D perhaps TRBD1 (6 bases). V lost 2 bases to trimming and J lost 6 bases, with 11 bases between them. Germline loops: CDR1 SGHRS, CDR2 YFSETQ. There are 13 residues in the CDR3. The CDR3 DNA reads TGCGCCAGCAGCTTCCCGCAGGGGCATGGCTACACCTTC. Translation: CASSFPQGHGYTF.

The chain's CDR3 is CASTLQGTEAFF. DNA for the CDR3: TGTGCCAGCACTCTTCAAGGCACTGAAGCTTTCTTT. This sequence joins TRBV12-3 or TRBV12-4 and TRBJ1-1; no definite D call. V lost 7 bases and J lost 4, with 10 bases in between. The CDR3 is 12 residues long.

The chain combines TRBV6-6 with TRBJ1-6; D gene unclear. V was shortened by 2 bases and J by 5 bases, with 10 bases between the two germline ends. CDR1 and CDR2 from the germline V gene are MNHNY and SVGAGI (reference sequence). CDR3 length equals 15 residues. This chain's CDR3 is CASSYELSDNSPLHF. The CDR3 DNA reads TGTGCCAGCAGTTACGAGCTGTCAGATAATTCACCCCTCCACTTT.

The chain joins TRBV5-8 to TRBJ1-5; D may be TRBD1 (5 bases). The germline CDR1 and CDR2 sequences are SGHTS and YDEGEE. The ends were cut back, 4 bases at V and 9 bases at J, with 20 bases in the middle. The CDR3 is made up of 15 amino acids. The CDR3 loop reads CASSGRGSSIRPQHF. CDR3 DNA: TGTGCCAGCAGCGGACGGGGCAGTTCGATTAGGCCCCAGCATTTT. The variable domain in full, with the rest retrieved from reference TRBV5-8 and TRBJ1-5, is EAGVTQSPTHLIKTRGQQATLRCSPISGHTSVYWYQQALGLGLQFLLWYDEGEERNRGNFPPRFSGRQFPNYSSELNVNALELEDSALYLCASSGRGSSIRPQHFGDGTRLSIL.

V is TRBV6-2 or TRBV6-3 and J is TRBJ2-5; TRBD2 matches at 8 bases. Per the germline V gene, CDR1 is MNHEY and CDR2 is SVGEGT. This CDR3 comprises 16 residues. V dropped 2 bases and J dropped 5; count of bases not matched to a gene: 10. The CDR3 loop is CASSYRGSSGVETQYF. For the CDR3, the DNA is TGTGCCAGCAGTTACCGAGGAAGTAGCGGGGTCGAGACCCAGTACTTC.

V usage is TRBV5-5 and J usage is TRBJ2-1; no firm D call. CDR3 length: 14 residues. Germline assignment: CDR1 SGHKS and CDR2 YYEKEE (reference sequence). Trimming stripped 0 bases from V and 2 bases from J, with 6 bases between. The CDR3 here is CASSLEAAYNEQFF. In nucleotides, the CDR3 is TGTGCCAGCAGCTTGGAGGCAGCCTACAATGAGCAGTTCTTC.